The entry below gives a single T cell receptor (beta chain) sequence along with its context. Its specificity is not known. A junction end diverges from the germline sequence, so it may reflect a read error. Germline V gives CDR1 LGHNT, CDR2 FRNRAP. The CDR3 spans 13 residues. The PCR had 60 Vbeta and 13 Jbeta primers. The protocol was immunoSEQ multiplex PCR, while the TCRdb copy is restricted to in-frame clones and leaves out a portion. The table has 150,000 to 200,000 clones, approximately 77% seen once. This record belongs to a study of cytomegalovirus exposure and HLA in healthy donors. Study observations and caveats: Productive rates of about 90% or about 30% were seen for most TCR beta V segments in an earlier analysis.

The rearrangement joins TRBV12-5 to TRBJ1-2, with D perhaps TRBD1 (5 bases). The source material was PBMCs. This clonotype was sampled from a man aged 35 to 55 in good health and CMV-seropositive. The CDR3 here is CASDLWAGQGYTF. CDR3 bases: TGTGCTAGTGATTTGTGGGCAGGGCAAGGCTACACCTTC. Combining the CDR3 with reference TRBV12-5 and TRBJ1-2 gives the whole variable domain DARVTQTPRHKVTEMGQEVTMRCQPILGHNTVFWYRQTMMQGLELLAYFRNRAPLDDSGMPKDRFSAEMPDATLATLKIQPSEPRDSAVYFCASDLWAGQGYTFGSGTRLTVV.